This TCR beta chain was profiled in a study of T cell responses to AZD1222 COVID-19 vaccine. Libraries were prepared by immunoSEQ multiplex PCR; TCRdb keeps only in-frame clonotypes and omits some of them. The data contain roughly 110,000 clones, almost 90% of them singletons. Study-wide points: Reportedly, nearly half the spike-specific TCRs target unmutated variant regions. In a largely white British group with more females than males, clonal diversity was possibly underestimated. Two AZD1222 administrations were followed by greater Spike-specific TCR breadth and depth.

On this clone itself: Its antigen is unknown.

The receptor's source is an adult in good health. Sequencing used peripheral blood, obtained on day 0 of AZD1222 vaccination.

The CDR3 DNA is TGTGCCAGCAGCTTATATCGTTTTGAGCGGGGCAGCTCCTACGAGCAGTACTTC. Amino acid sequence: CASSLYRFERGSSYEQYF. This chain links TRBV7-2 with TRBJ2-7; 7 nucleotides align to TRBD2. CDR3 size: 18 residues. CDR1 and CDR2 (germline): SGHTA, FQGNSA. The V and J ends lost 2 bases and 0 bases, in that order; junction bases with no gene match: 13. The entire variable domain, with the rest obtained from reference TRBV7-2 and TRBJ2-7, is as follows: GAGVSQSPSNKVTEKGKDVELRCDPISGHTALYWYRQSLGQGLEFLIYFQGNSAPDKSGLPSDRFSAERTGGSVSTLTIQRTQQEDSAVYLCASSLYRFERGSSYEQYFGPGTRLTVT.